The 2 T cell receptor beta chains below come from one sample, sequenced in a study of CD8 T cells in ankylosing spondylitis. One entry per CDR3 protein, called by TCRdb with MiXCR from the 5' RACE reads. The sample records approximately 38,000 distinct CDR3 sequences, around 2.8% being singletons. The sample was blood, either unsorted or a sorted T cell fraction (not recorded which). These receptors came from a male donor with ankylosing spondylitis or in good health (not recorded which).

This clonotype was recorded many times. The chain recombines TRBV9 with TRBJ2-7, with 10 bases that match TRBD2. Germline lookup yields CDR1 SGDLS and CDR2 YYNGEE. This CDR3 has 15 amino acids. The trim removed 0 bases at V and 7 bases at J, leaving 7 bases unmatched. This chain's CDR3 is CASSVGFLAGAEQYF. The CDR3 nucleotides read TGTGCCAGCAGCGTAGGATTCCTAGCGGGAGCGGAGCAGTACTTC. Drawing the rest from reference TRBV9 and TRBJ2-7, the complete variable domain is DSGVTQTPKHLITATGQRVTLRCSPRSGDLSVYWYQQSLDQGLQFLIQYYNGEERAKGNILERFSAQQFPDLHSELNLSSLELGDSALYFCASSVGFLAGAEQYFGPGTRLTVT.

There are many counts of this clonotype. The V gene is TRBV9, the J gene TRBJ2-3; D perhaps matches TRBD1 (5 bases). The V and J ends lost 3 bases and 4 bases respectively, with 15 bases between them. CDR3 size: 15 residues. The germline V gene encodes CDR1 SGDLS and CDR2 YYNGEE. The CDR3 nucleotides read TGTGCCAGCAGCGCGCAGGGTTCGCTCTCAGATACGCAGTATTTT. Translating gives CASSAQGSLSDTQYF.